This TCR beta chain was sequenced for a study of shared clonotypes between healthy human individuals. Overall study: There were three CD4 naive, three CD4 memory, two CD8 naive and one CD8 memory plates per donor. Study results and caveats: Larger estimated richness was generally recorded for naive subsets relative to memory subsets. Generation probability values for non-shared clonotypes were lower than those for clonotypes shared by all four donors.

Comment on this clone: Antigen unknown.

CDR1 and CDR2 from the germline V gene are MNHNY and SVGAGI (reference sequence). The V gene lost 6 bases and the J gene lost 7 bases, with 7 bases spanning the gap. CDR3 length: 12 residues. Only in-frame clones appear in the TCRdb table, and some are missing; sequencing was by immunoSEQ multiplex PCR. The data show roughly 2.5 million clones, more than 90% seen once. The V gene is TRBV6-6, the J gene TRBJ1-6; D unresolved. The sequenced sample consisted of naive CD4+ T cells sorted from blood. The subset: CD45RA+ positively selected. The TCR originated in a man in his late teens or twenties in good health. The CDR3 is CASSPPNSPLHF. The CDR3 bases are TGTGCCAGCAGCCCCCCGAATTCACCCCTCCACTTT.